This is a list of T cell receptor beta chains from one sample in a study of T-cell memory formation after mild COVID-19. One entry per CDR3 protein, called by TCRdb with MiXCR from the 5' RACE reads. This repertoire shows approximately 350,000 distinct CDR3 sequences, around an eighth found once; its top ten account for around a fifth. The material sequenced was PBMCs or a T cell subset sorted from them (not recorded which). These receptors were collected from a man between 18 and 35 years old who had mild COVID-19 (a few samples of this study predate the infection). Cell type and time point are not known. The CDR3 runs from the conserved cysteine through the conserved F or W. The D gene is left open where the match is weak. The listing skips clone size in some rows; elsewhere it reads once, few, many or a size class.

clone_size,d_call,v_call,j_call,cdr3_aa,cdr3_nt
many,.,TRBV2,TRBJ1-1,CASSREIAEAFF,TGTGCCTCCAGCAGGGAGATCGCTGAAGCTTTCTTT
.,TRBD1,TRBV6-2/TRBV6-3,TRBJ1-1,CASGKGQGIEAFF,TGTGCCAGCGGGAAGGGACAGGGAATTGAAGCTTTCTTT
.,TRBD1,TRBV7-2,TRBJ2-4,CASSQRGTGNIQYF,TGTGCCAGCAGCCAGAGAGGGACAGGAAACATTCAGTACTTC
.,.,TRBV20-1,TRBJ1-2,CSALTSGIGYTF,TGCAGTGCTCTCACTTCAGGGATAGGCTACACCTTC
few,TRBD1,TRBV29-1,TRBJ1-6,CSGDRGNSPLHF,TGCAGCGGGGACAGGGGGAATTCACCCCTCCACTTT
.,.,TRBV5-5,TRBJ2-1,CASSLGLARAYNEQFF,TGTGCCAGCAGTCTGGGGTTGGCCAGGGCCTACAATGAGCAGTTCTTC
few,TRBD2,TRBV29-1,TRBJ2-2,CSVSRGGGTGELFF,TGCAGCGTTTCGCGGGGGGGCGGCACCGGGGAGCTGTTTTTT
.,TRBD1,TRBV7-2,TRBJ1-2,CASSLRGGQGNYGYTF,TGTGCCAGCAGCTTACGCGGAGGACAGGGGAACTATGGCTACACCTTC
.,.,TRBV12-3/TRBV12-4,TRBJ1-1,CASSLEDSEAFF,TGTGCCAGCAGTTTGGAGGATTCTGAAGCTTTCTTT
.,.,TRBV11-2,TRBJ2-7,CASSPLGEYSYEQYF,TGTGCCAGCAGCCCCCTAGGTGAATACTCCTACGAGCAGTACTTC
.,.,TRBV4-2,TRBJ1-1,CASSQGGLRRTEAFF,TGTGCCAGCAGCCAAGGAGGGCTAAGAAGGACTGAAGCTTTCTTT
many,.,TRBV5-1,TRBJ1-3,CASSLRGSGNTIYF,TGCGCCAGCAGCTTACGGGGCTCTGGAAACACCATATATTTT
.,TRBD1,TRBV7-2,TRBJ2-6,CASSPRQGADSGANVLTF,TGTGCCAGCAGCCCGAGACAGGGCGCAGATTCTGGGGCCAACGTCCTGACTTTC
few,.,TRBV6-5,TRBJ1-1,CASSYGTAEAFF,TGTGCCAGCAGTTACGGGACGGCAGAAGCTTTCTTT
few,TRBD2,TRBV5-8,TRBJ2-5,CASKSGGVRTWQETQYF,TGTGCCAGCAAAAGCGGGGGGGTCCGTACATGGCAAGAGACCCAGTACTTC
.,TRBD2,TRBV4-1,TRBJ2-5,CASSLAGLGAPETQYF,TGCGCCAGCAGCCTAGCGGGACTAGGGGCCCCAGAGACCCAGTACTTC
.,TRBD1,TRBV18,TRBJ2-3,CASSPGTGGPDTQYF,TGTGCCAGCTCCCCCGGGACAGGGGGACCAGATACGCAGTATTTT
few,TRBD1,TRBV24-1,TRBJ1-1,CATSDWDRGFPEAFF,TGTGCCACCAGTGATTGGGACAGGGGCTTCCCTGAAGCTTTCTTT
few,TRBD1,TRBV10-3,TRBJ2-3,CAISEPELPWLRDRGTDTQYF,TGTGCCATCAGTGAGCCCGAACTCCCTTGGCTCCGGGACAGGGGCACAGATACGCAGTATTTT
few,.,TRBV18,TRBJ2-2,CASSQVDTGELFF,TGTGCCAGCTCACAGGTGGACACCGGGGAGCTGTTTTTT
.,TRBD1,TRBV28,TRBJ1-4,CASSRTGGGEKLFF,TGTGCCAGCAGCCGGACAGGGGGTGGTGAAAAACTGTTTTTT
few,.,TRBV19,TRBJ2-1,CASSTPRGDEQFF,TGTGCCAGTAGTACCCCCCGGGGCGATGAGCAGTTCTTC
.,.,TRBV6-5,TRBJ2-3,CASSYNVRGRGSTDTQYF,TGTGCCAGCAGTTACAACGTTAGAGGACGGGGAAGCACAGATACGCAGTATTTT
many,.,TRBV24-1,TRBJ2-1,CATSDFAGNEQFF,TGTGCCACCAGTGATTTCGCCGGGAATGAGCAGTTCTTC
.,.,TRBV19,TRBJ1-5,CASSAGQGRPQPQHF,TGTGCCAGCAGCGCCGGGCAGGGGCGACCTCAGCCCCAGCATTTT
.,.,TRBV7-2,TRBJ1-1,CASSLLRQGKTEAFF,TGTGCCAGCAGCTTACTGCGGCAGGGGAAAACTGAAGCTTTCTTT
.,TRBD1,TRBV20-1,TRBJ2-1,CSAEDRDRYNEQFF,TGCAGTGCTGAGGACCGGGACAGGTACAATGAGCAGTTCTTC
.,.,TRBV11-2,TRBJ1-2,CASSLVIPLGGYTF,TGTGCCAGCAGCTTAGTGATCCCCTTGGGGGGCTACACCTTC